A selection of T cell receptor beta chains follows, all from one sample in a study of cytomegalovirus exposure and HLA in healthy donors. Assay used: immunoSEQ multiplex PCR; TCRdb lists only in-frame clones, some missing. Among around 150,000 clones listed, roughly 84% were seen once. The sequenced material came from PBMCs. These receptors came from a boy aged 2 to 9 in good health and CMV-seronegative. Each CDR3 is given with its conserved first and last residue. D genes are given only for firm matches. Size is stated for part of the rows, as once, few or many counts, or as a class when the clone is expanded.

j_call d_call clone_size cdr3_length v_call cdr3_aa cdr3_nt
TRBJ1-3 - - 15 TRBV9 CASEKTVAGVRTIYF TGTGCCAGCGAAAAGACGGTTGCGGGGGTGAGAACCATATATTTT
TRBJ1-2 - once 14 TRBV30 CAWSDLGRDYGYTF TGTGCCTGGAGTGATCTTGGCAGGGACTATGGCTACACCTTC
TRBJ1-1 TRBD1 - 13 TRBV10-3 CATGDRVNTEAFF TGTGCCACGGGGGACAGAGTGAACACTGAAGCTTTCTTT
TRBJ1-5 - - 15 TRBV7-6 CASSLRSGDDQPQHF TGTGCCAGCAGCTTAAGGTCGGGGGACGATCAGCCCCAGCATTTT
TRBJ1-6 - - 13 TRBV25-1 CATRGGWNSPLHF TGTGCCACCCGGGGAGGGTGGAATTCACCCCTCCACTTT
TRBJ2-1 TRBD2 - 17 TRBV9 CASSVAPSGETYNEQFF TGTGCCAGCAGCGTAGCGCCCAGCGGGGAGACCTACAATGAGCAGTTCTTC
TRBJ2-7 - - 14 TRBV29-1 CSVEREQGSYEQYF TGCAGCGTTGAACGCGAACAGGGTTCCTACGAGCAGTACTTC
TRBJ2-7 - - 12 TRBV11-3 CASSLRGTEQYF TGTGCCAGCAGCTTAAGGGGCACCGAGCAGTACTTC
TRBJ2-7 - - 15 TRBV6-6 CASSRQLFSSYEQYF TGTGCCAGCAGCCGACAACTCTTTAGCTCCTACGAGCAGTACTTC
TRBJ2-3 - - 13 TRBV5-4 CASSLEGADTQYF TGTGCCAGCAGCTTGGAGGGGGCAGATACGCAGTATTTT
TRBJ1-1 - - 17 TRBV19 CASSITKGRTFGTEAFF TGTGCCAGTAGTATCACCAAGGGTAGGACTTTCGGCACTGAAGCTTTCTTT
TRBJ1-2 TRBD1 - 15 TRBV4-3 CASSQKGDRLYGYTF TGCGCCAGCAGCCAGAAAGGGGACAGGTTGTATGGCTACACCTTC
TRBJ1-6 - once 16 TRBV14 CASSLLNQGGNSPLHF TGTGCCAGCAGCCTCCTTAACCAGGGTGGGAATTCACCCCTCCACTTT
TRBJ1-2 - once 14 TRBV19 CASTDSFSGYGYTF TGTGCCAGCACGGACAGCTTCTCGGGCTATGGCTACACCTTC
TRBJ2-2 - - 11 TRBV11-3 CASRRAGELFF TGTGCCAGCAGGAGGGCCGGGGAGCTGTTTTTT
TRBJ2-7 - - 13 TRBV4-1 CASSHLRSYEQYF TGCGCCAGCAGCCACTTGCGCTCCTACGAGCAGTACTTC
TRBJ2-1 TRBD2 - 18 TRBV10-3 CAIQYAGLAGVVGNEQFF TGTGCCATCCAGTACGCAGGACTAGCGGGAGTTGTGGGGAATGAGCAGTTCTTC